The 21 T cell receptor beta chains in this list originate from one sample, sequenced in a study of breast tumors, draining lymph nodes, adjacent tissues. TCRdb analysed the multiplex PCR reads with MiXCR anew, one entry per CDR3 protein. There are about 180,000 distinct CDR3 sequences in the sample; about 30% occur only once, and over 3.5% lies in the top ten. The lymph nodes were axillary draining lymph nodes from breast cancer patients. Input material: axillary lymph node tissue. Receptor source: a female donor with breast cancer. Some clones in this sample may be carry-over from other donors' samples.

This clonotype was counted ten times or more. The chain is built from TRBV19 and TRBJ1-4; 8 bases are a match to TRBD1. V shed 7 bases and J 8 bases; nucleotides not matched to a gene: 9. This CDR3 is 14 amino acids long. The germline CDR1 and CDR2 sequences are LNHDA and SQIVND (reference sequence). DNA of the CDR3: TGTGCCAGTATGTCAGGGGGCGCGGGCGAAAAACTGTTTTTT. Residues: CASMSGGAGEKLFF. The variable domain in full, completed from reference TRBV19 and TRBJ1-4, reads DGGITQSPKYLFRKEGQNVTLSCEQNLNHDAMYWYRQDPGQGLRLIYYSQIVNDFQKGDIAEGYSVSREKKESFPLTVTSAQKNPTAFYLCASMSGGAGEKLFFGSGTQLSVL.

The chain carries TRBV7-3 and TRBJ2-6, with D perhaps TRBD2 (5 bases). The germline V and J ends were trimmed by 6 bases and 4 bases, with 13 bases remaining between them. This CDR3 region has 15 residues. Germline loops: CDR1 SGHTA, CDR2 FQGTGA. The CDR3 nucleotides are TGTGCCAGCAGGCCCGGACGCGGGGGGGCCAACGTCCTGACTTTC. It yields the protein CASRPGRGGANVLTF.

This clonotype was seen many times. This chain connects TRBV2 to TRBJ1-4; TRBD1 matches 9 bases. The CDR3 loop spans 12 amino acids. V trimming: 10 bases; J trimming: 8 bases; junction bases outside the gene matches: 5. The germline V gene has CDR1 SNHLY and CDR2 FYNNEI. The CDR3 is CAIGTGIEKLFF. DNA of the CDR3: TGTGCCATCGGGACAGGGATCGAAAAACTGTTTTTT.

This clonotype was detected many times. This rearrangement joins TRBV7-9 to TRBJ2-2, with D perhaps given as TRBD1 or TRBD2 (5 bases each). V was trimmed by 5 bases and J by 7 bases, leaving 17 bases between them. CDR3 length: 15 residues. CDR1 is SEHNR, CDR2 FQNEAQ, per germline (reference sequence). CDR3 loop: CASSEAVQGSGELFF. The DNA for the CDR3 is TGTGCCAGCAGCGAAGCGGTCCAGGGTAGCGGGGAGCTGTTTTTT.

As for this clonotype: The germline gene is not matched at one end of the junction; a read error may be the cause. This chain connects TRBV19 to TRBJ2-2; 7 bases are shared with TRBD1. Germline assignment: CDR1 LNHDA and CDR2 SQIVND (reference sequence). This CDR3 is built from 16 residues. CDR3 sequence reads: CASSTEKGAGTGELFF. The DNA of the CDR3 is TGTGCCAGTAGTACGGAAAAGGGGGCGGGCACCGGGGAGCTGTTTTTC.

This clonotype was seen a few times. Just one base apart from a much larger clone, this may be a read error. The V gene is TRBV19, the J gene TRBJ1-3; unclear D gene. The germline V gene has CDR1 LNHDA and CDR2 SQIVND (reference sequence). V lost 4 bases to trimming and J lost 0 bases, with 10 bases between them. The CDR3 is made up of 15 amino acids. DNA for the CDR3: TGTGCCAGTAGTAGAGGACGGTACTCTGGAAACACCATATATTTT. Translating it yields CASSRGRYSGNTIYF.

This clonotype was counted ten times or more. V gene TRBV19 combines with J gene TRBJ2-1; D is perhaps TRBD1 (6 bases). The CDR3 loop spans 14 amino acids. V shed 4 bases and J shed 3 bases, with 10 bases lying between them. CDR1 and CDR2 (germline): LNHDA, SQIVND (reference sequence). The CDR3 here is CASSTGTYYNEQFF. The CDR3 DNA follows: TGTGCCAGTAGTACCGGGACATACTACAATGAGCAGTTCTTC.

This clonotype has at least ten counts. This chain links TRBV25-1 with TRBJ2-4; the match to TRBD2 covers 7 bases. This CDR3 spans 17 amino acids. The trim removed 1 base at V and 3 bases at J, leaving 9 bases unmatched. CDR1 and CDR2 (germline): MGHDK, SYGVNS. The CDR3 DNA sequence: TGTGCCAGCAGTGAATGGGGGAGGGGCAGAGACAAAAACATTCAGTACTTC. Translating it yields CASSEWGRGRDKNIQYF.

There are a few counts of this clonotype. The CDR3, as DNA: TGTGCCAGCAGCCCCGTTAGCGGGAGGAACACCGGGGAGCTGTTTTTT. It is translated as CASSPVSGRNTGELFF. The chain carries TRBV6-6 and TRBJ2-2; TRBD2 agrees at 9 bases. Trimming removed 6 bases from V and 1 base from J; junction bases left unmatched: 6. The CDR3 runs 16 residues. CDR1 and CDR2 from the germline V gene are MNHNY and SVGAGI (reference sequence).

This clonotype occurred a few times. This sequence joins TRBV3-1 and TRBJ1-2, with D possibly TRBD1 on 5 matching bases. CDR1 is LGHDT, CDR2 YNNKEL, per germline (reference sequence). The length of the CDR3 is 16 residues. Trimming left V 2 bases short and J 4 bases short, with 17 bases between. CDR3 protein: CASSQSLNRDSYGYTF. The CDR3 DNA sequence: TGTGCCAGCAGCCAAAGCCTTAACCGGGACTCCTATGGCTACACCTTC.

This clonotype was detected many times. The chain carries TRBV9 and TRBJ2-3, with 9 nucleotides matching TRBD2. This CDR3 spans 15 amino acids. Losses at the gene ends were 0 bases for V and 4 bases for J; bases not matched to a gene: 3. In germline, CDR1 is SGDLS, CDR2 YYNGEE. The CDR3 protein is CASSVEGTSPDTQYF. CDR3 DNA sequence: TGTGCCAGCAGCGTAGAGGGGACTAGCCCAGATACGCAGTATTTT.

This clonotype was detected many times. A much bigger clone sits one base away, suggesting this may be a read error. CDR3 in amino acids: CASRPFRPTVLTF. The CDR3 DNA reads as TGTGCCAGCAGGCCCTTTCGGCCCACCGTCCTGACTTTC. The chain has TRBV11-2 and TRBJ2-6, with D unresolved. Per the germline V gene, CDR1 is SGHAT and CDR2 is FQNNGV. Between the trimmed V and J ends, which lost 6 bases and 12 bases, there was a span of 15 bases. The CDR3 has 13 residues.

This clonotype was observed at least ten times. CDR3: CASSEGQRYGYTF. CDR3 coding DNA: TGTGCCAGCAGTGAAGGCCAGCGGTATGGCTACACCTTC. V gene TRBV2 combines with J gene TRBJ1-2; no clear D gene. Trimming shortened V by 1 base and J by 5 bases, and 8 bases separated the two germline ends. This CDR3 spans 13 amino acids. The germline V gene has CDR1 SNHLY and CDR2 FYNNEI.

This clonotype appeared many times. The J gene is TRBJ1-4, the V gene TRBV20-1; weak D call: TRBD1 (5 bases). The CDR3 loop spans 15 amino acids. CDR1 is DFQATT, CDR2 SNEGSKA, per germline (reference sequence). The ends were cut back, 0 bases at V and 2 bases at J, with 10 bases in the middle. In nucleotides, the CDR3 is TGCAGTGCTAGAGATGTCAGGGCGACTAATGAAAAACTGTTTTTT. Protein sequence: CSARDVRATNEKLFF.

This clonotype has only a few counts. It may be a read error: a sequence one base away is much more abundant. The J gene is TRBJ2-1, the V gene TRBV10-1, with D uncertain. CDR1 WNHNN and CDR2 SYGVQD come from the germline V gene (reference sequence). CDR3 length equals 13 residues. Trimming stripped 4 bases from V and 4 bases from J, with 8 bases between. The chain's CDR3 is CASSGSSYNEQFF. The CDR3 region has the DNA TGCGCCAGCAGTGGGAGTAGTTACAATGAGCAGTTCTTC.

The sample holds many counts of this clonotype. The rearrangement uses TRBV7-8 and TRBJ2-2; D unclear. The germline V gene encodes CDR1 SGHVS and CDR2 FQNEAQ. Trimming removed 4 bases from V and 7 bases from J, with 7 bases in between. The CDR3 consists of 12 residues. Written as DNA, the CDR3 is TGTGCCAGCAGCTCGAATTACGGGGAGCTGTTTTTT. Amino acids: CASSSNYGELFF.

Ten or more counts support this clonotype. The rearrangement uses TRBV19 and TRBJ2-2; D possibly uses TRBD1 or TRBD2 (5 bases each). The germline V gene has CDR1 LNHDA and CDR2 SQIVND (reference sequence). CDR3 length: 16 residues. V lost 7 bases to trimming and J lost 3 bases, with 18 bases between them. This CDR3 is CASTPGRGVDTGELFF. CDR3 nucleotide sequence: TGTGCCAGTACCCCCGGTAGGGGAGTAGACACCGGGGAGCTGTTTTTT.

V is TRBV15 and J is TRBJ1-2; maybe TRBD1 (5 bases). CDR1 LNHNV and CDR2 YYDKDF come from the germline V gene (reference sequence). Trimming removed 0 bases from V and 6 bases from J, with 11 bases in between. The CDR3 runs to 14 residues. CDR3 nucleotide sequence: TGTGCCACCAGCAGAGATCGGGGCGGAAATGGCTACACCTTC. Amino acids: CATSRDRGGNGYTF.

The chain links TRBV6-1 to TRBJ2-7, with D possibly being TRBD1 (6 bases). From germline, CDR1 is MNHNS and CDR2 SASEGT. CDR3 length: 18 amino acids. Trimming took 3 bases from V and 4 from J, leaving 25 bases between them. The CDR3 spells CASSDRRWRYGGAYEQYF. CDR3 nucleotides: TGTGCCAGCAGTGATAGACGATGGAGATATGGGGGCGCTTACGAGCAGTACTTC.

This clonotype has a handful of counts. The V call is TRBV2, the J call TRBJ2-3, with D unclear. The CDR3 sequence is 16 residues long. The V and J ends lost 4 bases and 6 bases respectively, with 20 bases between them. CDR1 is SNHLY and CDR2 is FYNNEI in the germline V gene. CDR3 in amino acids: CASSGPGPPYMDTQYF. The CDR3 DNA reads TGTGCCAGCAGTGGGCCGGGTCCTCCTTATATGGATACGCAGTATTTT.

This clonotype was picked up a small number of times. The chain is built from TRBV27 and TRBJ1-2; D perhaps matches TRBD1 (6 bases). V lost 4 bases and J lost 0, with 9 bases in between. The CDR3 has 14 residues. Germline V lookup: CDR1 MNHEY, CDR2 SMNVEV (reference sequence). The CDR3 DNA reads as TGTGCCAGCAGTTCCCGGACAGCTAACTATGGCTACACCTTC. It encodes CASSSRTANYGYTF.